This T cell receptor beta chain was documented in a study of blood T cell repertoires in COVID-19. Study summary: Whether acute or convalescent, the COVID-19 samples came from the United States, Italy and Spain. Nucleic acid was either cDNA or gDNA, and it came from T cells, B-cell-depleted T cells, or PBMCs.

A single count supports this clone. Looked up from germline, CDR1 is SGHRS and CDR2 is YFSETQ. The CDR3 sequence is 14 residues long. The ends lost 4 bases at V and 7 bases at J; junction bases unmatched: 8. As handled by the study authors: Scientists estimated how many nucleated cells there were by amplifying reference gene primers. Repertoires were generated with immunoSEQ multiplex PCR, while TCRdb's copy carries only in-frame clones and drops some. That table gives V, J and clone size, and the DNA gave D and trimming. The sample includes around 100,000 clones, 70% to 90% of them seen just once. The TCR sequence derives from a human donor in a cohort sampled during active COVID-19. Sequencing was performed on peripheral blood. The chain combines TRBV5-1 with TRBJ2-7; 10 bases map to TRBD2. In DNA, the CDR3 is TGCGCCAGCAGCCCGAGCCTAGCGGGAGTAGAGCAGTACTTC. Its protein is CASSPSLAGVEQYF.